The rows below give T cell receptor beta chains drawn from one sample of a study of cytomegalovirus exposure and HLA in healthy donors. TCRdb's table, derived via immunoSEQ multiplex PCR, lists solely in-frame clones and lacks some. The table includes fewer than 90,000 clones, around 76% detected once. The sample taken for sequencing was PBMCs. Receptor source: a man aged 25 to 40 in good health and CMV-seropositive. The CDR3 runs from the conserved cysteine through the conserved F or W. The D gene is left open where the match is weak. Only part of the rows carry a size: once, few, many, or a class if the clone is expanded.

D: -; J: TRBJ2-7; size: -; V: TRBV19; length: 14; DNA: TGTGCCAGTAGTATGCGGGGCGACATCCACGAGCAGTACTTC; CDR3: CASSMRGDIHEQYF
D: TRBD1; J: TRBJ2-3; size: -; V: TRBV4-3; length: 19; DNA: TGCGCCAGCAGCCAAGATCTGGGGTGGACCGGGACAGGCACAGATACGCAGTATTTT; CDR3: CASSQDLGWTGTGTDTQYF
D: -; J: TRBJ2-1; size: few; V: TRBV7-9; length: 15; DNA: TGTGCCAGCAGCTTAGCCCCCCGAGGGGGAAATGAGCAGTTCTTC; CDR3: CASSLAPRGGNEQFF
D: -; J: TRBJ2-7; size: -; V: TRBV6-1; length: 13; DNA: TGTGCCAGCTTGGACAGAACCTCCTACGAGCAGTACTTC; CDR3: CASLDRTSYEQYF
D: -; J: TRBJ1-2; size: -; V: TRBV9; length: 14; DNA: TGTGCCAGCAGCGTAGGATCGGGGTTACGCGGCTACACCTTC; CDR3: CASSVGSGLRGYTF
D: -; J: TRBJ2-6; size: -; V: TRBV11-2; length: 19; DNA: TGTGCCAGCAGCTCTCTGGGAACAGGGTGGCGATCTGGGGCCAACGTCCTGACTTTC; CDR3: CASSSLGTGWRSGANVLTF
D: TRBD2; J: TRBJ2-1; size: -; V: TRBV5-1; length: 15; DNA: TGCGCCAGCAGCTTGGAACTAGCGGGGATCAATGAGCAGTTCTTC; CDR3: CASSLELAGINEQFF
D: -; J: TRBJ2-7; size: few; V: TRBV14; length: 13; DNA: TGTGCCAGCAGCCATGCTAACTCCTACGAGCAGTACTTC; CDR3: CASSHANSYEQYF
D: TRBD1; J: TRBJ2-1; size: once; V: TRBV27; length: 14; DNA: TGTGCCAGCAGACGGACAGGGGCTGGCAATGAGCAGTTCTTC; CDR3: CASRRTGAGNEQFF
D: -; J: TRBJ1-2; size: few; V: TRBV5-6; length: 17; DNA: TGTGCCAGCAGCTTGGGCGCCGGGACATATTTTAACTATGGCTACACCTTC; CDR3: CASSLGAGTYFNYGYTF
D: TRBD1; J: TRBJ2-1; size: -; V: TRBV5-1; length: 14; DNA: TGCGCCAGCCGCTCCGGGACAGGGGACGATGAGCAGTTCTTC; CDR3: CASRSGTGDDEQFF
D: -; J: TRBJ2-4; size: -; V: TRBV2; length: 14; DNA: TGTGCCAGCAGTGAAACAGAAAGCAAAAACATTCAGTACTTC; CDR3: CASSETESKNIQYF
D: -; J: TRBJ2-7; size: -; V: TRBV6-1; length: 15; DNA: TGTGCCAGCAGTGAACAGGGCGCGAGCTCCTACGAGCAGTACTTC; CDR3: CASSEQGASSYEQYF
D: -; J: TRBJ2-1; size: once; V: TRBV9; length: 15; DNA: TGTGCCAGCAGCGCAGGACAGTCTACGATGAATGAGCAGTTCTTC; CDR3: CASSAGQSTMNEQFF
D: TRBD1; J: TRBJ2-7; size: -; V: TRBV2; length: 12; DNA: TGTGCCAGCATCGGACAGGGCCCCGAGCAGTACTTC; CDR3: CASIGQGPEQYF
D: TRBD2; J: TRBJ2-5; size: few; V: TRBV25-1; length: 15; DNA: TGTGCCAGCAGTGTTCCGACTAGCGGACAAGAGACCCAGTACTTC; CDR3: CASSVPTSGQETQYF
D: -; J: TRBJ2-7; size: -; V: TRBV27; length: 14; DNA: TGTGCCAGCAGTTTAACGAGGGGGAACTACGAGCAGTACTTC; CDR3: CASSLTRGNYEQYF
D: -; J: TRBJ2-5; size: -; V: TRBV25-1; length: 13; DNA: TGTGCCAGCAGTGAATCGTGGGCAGAGACCCAGTACTTC; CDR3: CASSESWAETQYF
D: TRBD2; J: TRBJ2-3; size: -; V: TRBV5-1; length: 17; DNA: TGCGCCAGCAGCGAACTACCGACTAGCGGTGTCACAGATACGCAGTATTTT; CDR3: CASSELPTSGVTDTQYF
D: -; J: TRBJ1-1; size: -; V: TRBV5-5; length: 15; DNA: TGTGCCAGCAGCTTAGACAGGATGGTGAACACTGAAGCTTTCTTT; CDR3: CASSLDRMVNTEAFF
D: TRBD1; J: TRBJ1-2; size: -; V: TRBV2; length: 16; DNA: TGTGCCAGCAGTGAAGCGGGACGGACAGGGGGCTATGGCTACACCTTC; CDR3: CASSEAGRTGGYGYTF
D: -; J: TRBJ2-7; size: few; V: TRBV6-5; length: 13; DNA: TGTGCCAGCAGTTACGACAGCTCCTACGAGCAGTACTTC; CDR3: CASSYDSSYEQYF
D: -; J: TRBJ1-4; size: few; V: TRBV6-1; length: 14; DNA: TGTGCCAGCGGGGAGGTCGAGACTAATGAAAAACTGTTTTTT; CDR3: CASGEVETNEKLFF
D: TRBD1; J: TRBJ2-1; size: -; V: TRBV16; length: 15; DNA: TGTGCCAGCAGCCAAGGTTTGACAGGGCCAAGTGAGCAGTTCTTC; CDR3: CASSQGLTGPSEQFF
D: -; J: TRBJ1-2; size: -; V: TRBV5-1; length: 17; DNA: TGCGCCAGCAGCTTGGGAGCCCCAGGGAGGGAGGGCTATGGCTACACCTTC; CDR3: CASSLGAPGREGYGYTF
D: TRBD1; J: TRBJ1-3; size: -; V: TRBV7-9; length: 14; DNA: TGTTCCAGCAGCTCGACAGGGCCTGGAAACACCATATATTTT; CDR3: CSSSSTGPGNTIYF
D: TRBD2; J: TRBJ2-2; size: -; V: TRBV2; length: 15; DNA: TGTGCCAGCAGTGGGACTAGCGGGAACACCGGGGAGCTGTTTTTT; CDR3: CASSGTSGNTGELFF
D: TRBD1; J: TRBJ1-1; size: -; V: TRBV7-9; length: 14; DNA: TGTGCCAGCAGCCCAGGGGGCTTGGGGACTGAAGCTTTCTTT; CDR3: CASSPGGLGTEAFF
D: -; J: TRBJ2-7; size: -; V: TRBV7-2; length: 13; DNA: TGTGCCAGCAGCACCGCGGTATCCTACGAGCAGTACTTC; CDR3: CASSTAVSYEQYF
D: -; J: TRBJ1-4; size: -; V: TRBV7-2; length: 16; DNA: TGTGCCAGCAGCTTCATAGCCCCTACAGGGAATGAAAAACTGTTTTTT; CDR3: CASSFIAPTGNEKLFF
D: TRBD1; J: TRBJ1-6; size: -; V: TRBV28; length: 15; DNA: TGTGCCAGCAGTATTCCTCCGGGACAGAACTTACCCCTCCACTTT; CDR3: CASSIPPGQNLPLHF
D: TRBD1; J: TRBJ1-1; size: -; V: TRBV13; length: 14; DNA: TGTGCCAGCAGCCCCGGGACAGGGGACACTGAAGCTTTCTTT; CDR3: CASSPGTGDTEAFF
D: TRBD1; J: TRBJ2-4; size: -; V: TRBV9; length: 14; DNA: TGTGCCAGCAGCGAGGGGACAGGGGGCAACATTCAGTACTTC; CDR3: CASSEGTGGNIQYF
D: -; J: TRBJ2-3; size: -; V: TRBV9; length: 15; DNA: TGTGCCAGCAGCGTAGGCCCACTGGGCACAGATACGCAGTATTTT; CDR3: CASSVGPLGTDTQYF
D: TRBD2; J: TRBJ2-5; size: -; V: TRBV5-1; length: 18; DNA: TGCGCCAGCAGCTTGGCCAGGACTAGCGGGGAATTGTTGGAGACCCAGTACTTC; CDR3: CASSLARTSGELLETQYF
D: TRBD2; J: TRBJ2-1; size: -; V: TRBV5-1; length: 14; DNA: TGCGCCAGCAGCTTGGTGGGCGGGGGGGATGAGCAGTTCTTC; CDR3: CASSLVGGGDEQFF
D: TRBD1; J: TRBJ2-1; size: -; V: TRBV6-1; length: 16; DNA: TGTGCCAGCAGTGAAGGTTCAGGGGGCGGTTACAATGAGCAGTTCTTC; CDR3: CASSEGSGGGYNEQFF
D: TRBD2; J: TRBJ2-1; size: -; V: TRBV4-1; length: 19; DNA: TGCGCCAGCAGCCAAGGACTAGCGGGACAACTGCTTTCGGGGAATGAGCAGTTCTTC; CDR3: CASSQGLAGQLLSGNEQFF
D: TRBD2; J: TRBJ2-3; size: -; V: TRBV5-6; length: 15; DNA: TGTGCCAGCAGCGCGCTAGCGGGGAGCACAGATACGCAGTATTTT; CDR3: CASSALAGSTDTQYF
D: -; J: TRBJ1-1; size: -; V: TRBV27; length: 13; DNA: TGTGCCAGCAGTCTTACGGGTTACACTGAAGCTTTCTTT; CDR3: CASSLTGYTEAFF
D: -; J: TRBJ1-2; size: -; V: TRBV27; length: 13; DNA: TGTGCCAGCAGTTTAGAAACAGGGATTGGCTACACCTTC; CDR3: CASSLETGIGYTF